This TCR beta chain was found in a study of blood T cell repertoires in COVID-19. Study-wide context: Sites across the United States, Italy and Spain contributed samples from acute and convalescent COVID-19. Sources were T cells, B-cell-depleted T cells, or PBMCs; the material itself was cDNA or gDNA.

Authors' data handling: Reference gene primers were amplified, and this amplification served to estimate nucleated cell counts. TCRdb's copy holds only in-frame clones and misses some; the assay was immunoSEQ multiplex PCR. Clonal size and the V and J genes are those of that table, whereas D and trimming came from the DNA. The sample contains approximately 83,000 clones, about 77% of which appear only once. V shed 2 bases, J shed 7 bases, and the junction held 9 bases outside the gene matches. This CDR3 spans 15 amino acids. CDR1 and CDR2 from the germline V gene are SGHRS and YFSETQ. Sequenced material: peripheral blood. This rearrangement joins TRBV5-1 to TRBJ1-2; TRBD1 agrees at 9 bases. This receptor was obtained from a woman at least 80 years old with acute or convalescent COVID-19. CDR3 coding DNA: TGCGCCAGCAGCTTACAACCACAGGGGGCGAGTGGCTACACCTTC. Its protein is CASSLQPQGASGYTF.